These 10 T cell receptor beta chains came from one sample sequenced in a study of tumour-infiltrating T cells in Burkitt lymphoma. Assay: immunoSEQ multiplex PCR; the TCRdb copy retains only in-frame clones and omits some. The data contain around 48,000 clones, roughly 30% of them singletons. The sample taken for sequencing was tumor tissue. The receptors here all came from a human donor with Burkitt lymphoma.

This chain joins TRBV5-1 and TRBJ2-3; D may be TRBD1 or TRBD2 (5 bases each). Germline loops: CDR1 SGHRS, CDR2 YFSETQ. Trimming took off 4 bases at V and 2 bases at J, with 11 bases between the two ends. CDR3 length equals 14 residues. CDR3 protein: CASSPGTNTDTQYF. CDR3 in DNA: TGCGCCAGCAGCCCCGGGACCAACACAGATACGCAGTATTTT. The full variable domain, completed using reference TRBV5-1 and TRBJ2-3, is KAGVTQTPRYLIKTRGQQVTLSCSPISGHRSVSWYQQTPGQGLQFLFEYFSETQRNKGNFPGRFSGRQFSNSRSEMNVSTLELGDSALYLCASSPGTNTDTQYFGPGTRLTVL.

This clone was recorded a few times. V gene TRBV6-5 combines with J gene TRBJ1-1, with unresolved D. Trimming cost V 6 bases and J 5 bases, with 10 bases left between them. The CDR3 has 12 residues. Germline V CDR1 and CDR2: MNHEY, SVGAGI. The CDR3 DNA reads as TGTGCCAGCAGATCCGGACGTACTGAAGCTTTCTTT. It encodes CASRSGRTEAFF.

This chain connects TRBV4-3 to TRBJ2-3; 9 bases are shared with TRBD1. Losses at the gene ends were 0 bases for V and 4 bases for J; bases not matched to a gene: 8. Germline assignment: CDR1 LGHNA and CDR2 YSLEER. The CDR3 is 17 residues long. This CDR3 reads CASSQEMDRGNPDTQYF. DNA for the CDR3: TGCGCCAGCAGCCAAGAGATGGACAGGGGTAACCCAGATACGCAGTATTTT.

The V and J genes are TRBV5-1 and TRBJ1-1, with D possibly matching TRBD1 (5 bases). The length of the CDR3 is 18 residues. From germline, CDR1 is SGHRS and CDR2 YFSETQ. V gave up 0 bases and J gave up 5 bases, with 23 bases separating them. CDR3 nucleotide sequence: TGCGCCAGCAGCTTGGACGGCAGTAGCTCCTGGGAGGGGACTGAAGCTTTCTTT. Protein: CASSLDGSSSWEGTEAFF.

This chain links TRBV6-4 with TRBJ1-2, with D maybe TRBD1 (5 bases). The CDR3 extends over 12 amino acids. Germline V CDR1 and CDR2: MRHNA, SNTAGT. The V end lost 5 bases, the J end lost 4 bases, and 8 bases lay between the germline ends. The CDR3 nucleotides read TGTGCCAGCAGTAGTGGGGGCTATGGCTACACCTTC. Protein: CASSSGGYGYTF.

This clone appeared a few times. The V call is TRBV29-1, the J call TRBJ2-7, with TRBD2 matching 7 bases. Germline V gives CDR1 SQVTM, CDR2 ANQGSEA. CDR3 length: 13 amino acids. With V trimmed by 6 bases and J by 4 bases, 9 bases remained unmatched. CDR3 nucleotide sequence: TGCAGCGTGAGCCAGATCGGGGGGTACGAGCAGTACTTC. It yields the protein CSVSQIGGYEQYF.

This clone was picked up a small number of times. This chain joins TRBV30 and TRBJ1-4; D not certain. The CDR3 covers 15 residues. Germline V gene data show CDR1 as GTSNPN and CDR2 as SVGIG (reference sequence). The V end was cut by 5 bases, the J end by 8 bases, with 21 bases between. The CDR3 DNA is TGTGCCTGGGTGCCAGGCTCTGTTTTGGGCGAAAAACTGTTTTTT. Translated, it gives CAWVPGSVLGEKLFF. Full variable domain (outside the CDR3, taken from reference TRBV30 and TRBJ1-4): SQTIHQWPATLVQPVGSPLSLECTVEGTSNPNLYWYRQAAGRGLQLLFYSVGIGQISSEVPQNLSASRPQDRQFILSSKKLLLSDSGFYLCAWVPGSVLGEKLFFGSGTQLSVL.

The table lists this clone with a few counts. The gene calls are TRBV9 and TRBJ2-3; 14 bases are a match to TRBD2. Germline CDR1 SGDLS, CDR2 YYNGEE. The CDR3 is made up of 20 amino acids. V was clipped by 0 bases and J by 1 base; unmatched bases: 10. The CDR3 sequence: CASSVATRLAGGRGTDTQYF. The CDR3 DNA is TGTGCCAGCAGCGTAGCTACCAGACTAGCGGGGGGGCGAGGCACAGATACGCAGTATTTT.

This clone appeared a few times. The chain combines TRBV4-1 with TRBJ1-2; TRBD1 agrees at 8 bases. The V gene's germline CDR1 is MGHRA and CDR2 YSYEKL. Trimming took 6 bases from V and 3 from J; bases not matched to a gene: 15. This CDR3 has 17 residues. The CDR3 loop reads CASRYHMGQGADYGYTF. Written as DNA, the CDR3 is TGCGCCAGCAGATACCATATGGGGCAGGGGGCAGACTATGGCTACACCTTC.

The rearrangement links TRBV7-8 to TRBJ1-6; D is unclear. Trimming left V 4 bases short and J 5 bases short, with 18 bases between. CDR3 length: 17 residues. Germline loops: CDR1 SGHVS, CDR2 FQNEAQ. In nucleotides, the CDR3 is TGTGCCAGCAGCTCTAGGGTTGGCTATGAGGATAATTCACCCCTCCACTTT. Translation gives CASSSRVGYEDNSPLHF. Full variable domain (missing parts from reference TRBV7-8 and TRBJ1-6): GAGVSQSPRYKVAKRGQDVALRCDPISGHVSLFWYQQALGQGPEFLTYFQNEAQLDKSGLPSDRFFAERPEGSVSTLKIQRTQQEDSAVYLCASSSRVGYEDNSPLHFGNGTRLTVT.